This passage covers 12 T cell receptor beta chains from one sample sequenced in a study of OX40 agonist ivuxolimab in advanced cancers. The table came from immunoSEQ multiplex PCR; TCRdb's copy has only in-frame clones and leaves some out. The sample carries 75,000 to 80,000 clones, 65% to 85% recorded once. The material sequenced was CD4+ or CD8+ T cells sorted from blood, taken in a trial of the OX40 agonist ivuxolimab. These receptors all come from an adult with an advanced solid tumor such as melanoma, head and neck, liver or kidney cancer.

The gene calls are TRBV6-5 and TRBJ1-2; 7 nucleotides line up with TRBD1. The CDR3 is 13 residues long. Germline trimming cut 6 bases from V and 7 bases from J; bases unmatched to any gene: 8. Germline lookup yields CDR1 MNHEY and CDR2 SVGAGI. The CDR3 is CASSPPTGFGYTF. DNA for the CDR3: TGTGCCAGCAGCCCGCCGACAGGGTTTGGCTACACCTTC.

The chain joins TRBV23-1 to TRBJ2-5, with 10 bases that match TRBD2. TRBV23-1 is an open reading frame whose function is uncertain. The CDR3 totals 21 residues. V gave up 0 bases and J gave up 5 bases; unmatched junction bases: 21. The CDR3: CASSQSVSSFPSGRAVETQYF. The CDR3 bases are TGCGCCAGCAGTCAATCGGTATCGAGTTTCCCGAGCGGGAGGGCCGTCGAGACCCAGTACTTC.

The chain employs TRBV2 and TRBJ1-1; possible D gene TRBD1, 5 bases. The V gene lost 9 bases and the J gene lost 4 bases, with 12 bases spanning the gap. Germline V gives CDR1 SNHLY, CDR2 FYNNEI. The CDR3 covers 12 residues. The CDR3 sequence is CARGRGPTEAFF. CDR3 bases: TGTGCCAGGGGAAGGGGTCCCACTGAAGCTTTCTTT.

V is TRBV4-3 and J is TRBJ1-2; a possible D gene is TRBD1 (6 bases). From germline, CDR1 is LGHNA and CDR2 YSLEER. This CDR3 has 18 amino acids. V lost 0 bases and J 4 bases, leaving 21 bases between the germline ends. As DNA, the CDR3 is TGCGCCAGCAGCCAAGATCCTTTACAGGGTCATTCGCCCTATGGCTACACCTTC. Its protein is CASSQDPLQGHSPYGYTF.

J is TRBJ2-3 and V is TRBV5-6; D may be TRBD1 or TRBD2 (5 bases each). The germline V gene has CDR1 SGHDT and CDR2 YYEEEE. Trimming cost V 4 bases and J 2 bases, with 14 bases left between them. This CDR3 is built from 15 residues. The CDR3 DNA sequence: TGTGCCAGCAGCCAGGTGAGGGGAAACACAGATACGCAGTATTTT. It specifies CASSQVRGNTDTQYF.

The genes are TRBV7-9 and TRBJ2-3; D call uncertain. The CDR3 loop spans 15 amino acids. Germline V gene data show CDR1 as SEHNR and CDR2 as FQNEAQ (reference sequence). With 4 bases removed from V and 2 bases from J, the gap between germline ends came to 13 bases. The CDR3 loop reads CASSSGRIYTDTQYF. CDR3 nucleotide sequence: TGTGCCAGCAGCTCCGGACGGATCTACACAGATACGCAGTATTTT.

Regarding this clone: In the same sample, other DNA sequences code for this CDR3. In DNA, the CDR3 is TGCGCCAGCAGCTTGGGGGCCTATGAGCAGTTCTTC. The encoded protein is CASSLGAYEQFF. This chain links TRBV5-1 with TRBJ2-1; no clear D gene. The CDR3 sequence is 12 residues long. With 0 bases removed from V and 8 bases from J, the gap between germline ends came to 6 bases. Looked up from germline, CDR1 is SGHRS and CDR2 is YFSETQ.

This chain links TRBV5-1 with TRBJ1-1; no clear D gene. The CDR3 sequence is 13 residues long. Germline V gives CDR1 SGHRS, CDR2 YFSETQ. The V and J ends lost 4 bases and 3 bases respectively, with 10 bases between them. CDR3 in DNA: TGCGCCAGCAGCCAGACCGGGGACACTGAAGCTTTCTTT. This sequence encodes CASSQTGDTEAFF.

The chain is built from TRBV11-2 and TRBJ2-1; no firm D call. Between the trimmed V and J ends, which lost 1 base and 6 bases, there was a span of 7 bases. The CDR3 length is 13 residues. The germline V gene has CDR1 SGHAT and CDR2 FQNNGV. CDR3 residues: CASSLGRGNEQFF. The CDR3 coding sequence is TGTGCCAGCAGCTTAGGTCGTGGCAATGAGCAGTTCTTC.

This chain links TRBV5-1 with TRBJ1-6; D is ambiguous. There are 14 residues in the CDR3. Trimming shortened V by 2 bases and J by 9 bases, and 12 bases separated the two germline ends. From germline, CDR1 is SGHRS and CDR2 YFSETQ. For the CDR3, the DNA is TGCGCCAGCAGCTTACCCGGAGGCCGTTCACCCCTCCACTTT. It yields the protein CASSLPGGRSPLHF.

J is TRBJ1-2 and V is TRBV4-2, with a possible D match to TRBD1 (6 bases). Germline loops: CDR1 LGHNA, CDR2 YNFKEQ. Trimming removed 5 bases at V and 8 bases at J, with 21 bases between. The CDR3 runs 15 residues. Here the CDR3 DNA reads TGTGCCAGCAGCGGCTCGATGGGGGCGGTTAGGGGCTACACCTTC. This gives the protein CASSGSMGAVRGYTF.

This clone has a single count. The genes are TRBV7-8 and TRBJ1-1; perhaps TRBD1 as D (5 bases). The germline gives CDR1 SGHVS, CDR2 FQNEAQ. This CDR3 contains 14 residues. Trimming pared 3 bases from V and 4 bases from J, leaving 12 bases between. CDR3 residues: CASSLGGAVTEAFF. CDR3 DNA: TGTGCCAGCAGCTTGGGAGGGGCCGTCACTGAAGCTTTCTTT.